Below are 32 T cell receptor beta chains sequenced from a single sample in a study of shared clonotypes between healthy human individuals. Profiled with immunoSEQ multiplex PCR; TCRdb holds only in-frame clones, not every one. The sample yields roughly 2.2 million clones, over 85% seen once. Material for sequencing was naive CD4+ T cells from PBMCs. Subset given: CD45RA+ positively selected. The receptors originated from a man in his late teens or twenties in good health. Some clones in this sample may be carry-over from other donors' samples.

A single count supports this clone. The rearrangement uses TRBV6-4 and TRBJ1-5; perhaps TRBD1 as D (6 bases). CDR3 size: 18 residues. V lost 1 base and J 2 bases, leaving 18 bases between the germline ends. Germline CDR1 reads MRHNA; CDR2 reads SNTAGT. CDR3 loop: CASSDFRNQGPCNQPQHF. CDR3 coding DNA: TGTGCCAGCAGTGACTTTAGAAACCAGGGGCCGTGCAATCAGCCCCAGCATTTT.

The rearrangement joins TRBV7-6 to TRBJ1-5, with no clear D. Germline values: CDR1 SGHVS, CDR2 FNYEAQ. Trimming removed 4 bases from V and 3 bases from J, with 7 bases in between. The CDR3 covers 13 residues. CDR3 coding DNA: TGTGCCAGCAGCTACACAGACAATCAGCCCCAGCATTTT. Translated, it gives CASSYTDNQPQHF.

V and J are TRBV7-2 and TRBJ1-1; TRBD1 agrees at 11 bases. Germline values: CDR1 SGHTA, CDR2 FQGNSA. With 7 bases clipped from V and 5 bases from J, the junction kept 12 bases outside the gene matches. The CDR3 extends over 16 amino acids. CDR3 in amino acids: CASTIRTGGRDTEAFF. The CDR3 region has the DNA TGTGCCAGCACCATTAGGACAGGGGGCCGGGATACTGAAGCTTTCTTT.

The chain has TRBV9 and TRBJ2-3; D is perhaps TRBD1 (5 bases). The CDR3 covers 16 residues. Germline lookup yields CDR1 SGDLS and CDR2 YYNGEE. V was shortened by 1 base and J by 2 bases, with 14 bases between the two germline ends. Here the CDR3 DNA reads TGTGCCAGCAGCGTACAATCAGCAGGGTACACAGATACGCAGTATTTT. Protein sequence: CASSVQSAGYTDTQYF. Full variable domain (rest looked up from reference TRBV9 and TRBJ2-3): DSGVTQTPKHLITATGQRVTLRCSPRSGDLSVYWYQQSLDQGLQFLIQYYNGEERAKGNILERFSAQQFPDLHSELNLSSLELGDSALYFCASSVQSAGYTDTQYFGPGTRLTVL.

This chain links TRBV4-1 with TRBJ2-1; 13 positions match TRBD2. The germline V gene has CDR1 MGHRA and CDR2 YSYEKL. Germline trimming cut 2 bases from V and 6 bases from J; bases unmatched to any gene: 1. The CDR3 has 15 residues. The CDR3 region has the DNA TGCGCCAGCAGCCAAAGGACTAGCGGGAGCAATGAGCAGTTCTTC. Its protein is CASSQRTSGSNEQFF.

This clone was observed once. This chain connects TRBV7-9 to TRBJ2-7; D may be TRBD1 or TRBD2 (5 bases each). Germline CDR1 and CDR2: SEHNR and FQNEAQ (reference sequence). The V and J ends lost 4 bases and 1 base respectively, with 8 bases between them. The CDR3 has 13 residues. DNA for the CDR3: TGTGCCAGCAGCTGGGACCAATCCTACGAGCAGTACTTC. It is translated as CASSWDQSYEQYF.

This CDR3 is CASSRGGEGGAPATNEKLFF. The CDR3, as DNA: TGTGCCAGCTCACGTGGCGGGGAAGGGGGTGCCCCGGCAACTAATGAAAAACTGTTTTTT. This chain connects TRBV18 to TRBJ1-4, with TRBD1 as a possible D gene (6 bases). The V gene lost 4 bases and the J gene lost 0 bases, with 24 bases spanning the gap. The germline V gene has CDR1 KGHSH and CDR2 LQKENI. This CDR3 has 20 amino acids.

The V gene is TRBV28, the J gene TRBJ2-7, with no clear D. V was clipped by 3 bases and J by 2 bases, with 20 bases between them. CDR3 length: 17 residues. Germline V gene data show CDR1 as MDHEN and CDR2 as SYDVKM. The CDR3 region is CASSLTLRFVLTYEQYF. The CDR3 coding sequence is TGTGCCAGCAGTTTGACTCTTCGGTTCGTCCTTACCTACGAGCAGTACTTC.

Notes on this clone: Other DNA sequences in the same sample also yield this CDR3. The chain joins TRBV7-2 to TRBJ1-1; the D gene is possibly TRBD1 (5 bases). The ends were cut back, 1 base at V and 8 bases at J, with 5 bases in the middle. The germline V gene encodes CDR1 SGHTA and CDR2 FQGNSA. The CDR3 has 11 residues. The DNA for the CDR3 is TGTGCCAGCAGCTTAGGGGGGGAAGCTTTCTTT. Protein: CASSLGGEAFF.

Of note for this clone: One end of the junction does not line up with germline, which may come from a read error. The genes are TRBV14 and TRBJ2-7; tentative D call: TRBD2 (6 bases). The CDR3 loop spans 15 amino acids. Germline assignment: CDR1 SGHDN and CDR2 FVKESK. The CDR3 spells CASSPSAGRTYGQYF. As DNA, the CDR3 is TGTGCCAGCAGCCCTAGCGCGGGAAGGACGTACGGGCAGTACTTC. Full variable domain (outside the CDR3, taken from reference TRBV14 and TRBJ2-7): EAGVTQFPSHSVIEKGQTVTLRCDPISGHDNLYWYRRVMGKEIKFLLHFVKESKQDESGMPNNRFLAERTGGTYSTLKVQPAELEDSGVYFCASSPSAGRTYGQYFGPGTRLTVT.

The chain joins TRBV28 to TRBJ2-5; D gene ambiguous. Trimming removed 6 bases at V and 2 bases at J, with 4 bases between. Germline loops: CDR1 MDHEN, CDR2 SYDVKM. The length of the CDR3 is 11 residues. Written as DNA, the CDR3 is TGTGCCAGCAGGCGGCAAGAGACCCAGTACTTC. It codes for CASRRQETQYF.

This chain joins TRBV5-1 and TRBJ2-5, with D possibly called TRBD1 or TRBD2 (5 bases each). The V and J ends lost 1 base and 4 bases respectively, with 11 bases between them. The CDR3 spans 14 residues. Per germline, CDR1 SGHRS and CDR2 YFSETQ. The CDR3 DNA sequence: TGCGCCAGCAGCTTGAAGGAGAGGGGAGAGACCCAGTACTTC. The encoded protein is CASSLKERGETQYF.

The V call is TRBV28, the J call TRBJ2-2, with D possibly TRBD1 on 6 matching bases. Deletions cut 5 bases from V and 13 bases from J, with 17 bases between. The germline V gene encodes CDR1 MDHEN and CDR2 SYDVKM. This CDR3 comprises 13 residues. The CDR3 loop reads CASSPGTILGLFF. DNA for the CDR3: TGTGCCAGCAGTCCCGGGACAATACTGGGGCTGTTTTTT.

The rearrangement links TRBV5-1 to TRBJ1-4; D gene ambiguous. V was clipped by 0 bases and J by 6 bases, with 12 bases between them. The germline V gene encodes CDR1 SGHRS and CDR2 YFSETQ. CDR3 size: 15 residues. The CDR3 nucleotides are TGCGCCAGCAGCTTGGTTGCGGGCTGGGATGAAAAACTGTTTTTT. This codes for CASSLVAGWDEKLFF.

This chain connects TRBV6-6 to TRBJ1-4; weak D call: TRBD1 (5 bases). CDR1 and CDR2 from the germline V gene are MNHNY and SVGAGI (reference sequence). The CDR3 is made up of 15 amino acids. Trimming left V 2 bases short and J 0 bases short, with 7 bases between. CDR3 DNA: TGTGCCAGCAGTTACGGGGCAGCAACTAATGAAAAACTGTTTTTT. It translates to CASSYGAATNEKLFF.

Only one count was recorded for this clone. V gene TRBV18 combines with J gene TRBJ2-7, with TRBD1 as a possible D gene (6 bases). The CDR3 extends over 15 amino acids. Germline loops: CDR1 KGHSH, CDR2 LQKENI. Deletions cut 5 bases from V and 3 bases from J, with 17 bases between. The CDR3 loop reads CASSYTGSNSYEQYF. CDR3 nucleotides: TGTGCCAGCTCATACACAGGGAGTAACAGCTACGAGCAGTACTTC.

The chain couples TRBV5-1 to TRBJ2-1, with 8 bases lining up with TRBD2. The CDR3 is 14 residues long. V lost 4 bases to trimming and J lost 9 bases; unmatched junction nucleotides: 9. The germline gives CDR1 SGHRS, CDR2 YFSETQ. The CDR3 DNA is TGCGCCAGCAGCCTAAGCGGGAGCGGGGTTGAGCAGTTCTTC. This sequence encodes CASSLSGSGVEQFF.

The chain is built from TRBV2 and TRBJ1-2; a possible D gene is TRBD1 (5 bases). There are 13 residues in the CDR3. Germline CDR1 is SNHLY and CDR2 is FYNNEI. Trimming took 5 bases from V and 2 from J, leaving 9 bases between them. CDR3 DNA sequence: TGTGCCAGCAGTAACGGGGCCAACTATGGCTACACCTTC. This sequence encodes CASSNGANYGYTF. Supplemented by reference TRBV2 and TRBJ1-2, the full variable domain reads EPEVTQTPSHQVTQMGQEVILRCVPISNHLYFYWYRQILGQKVEFLVSFYNNEISEKSEIFDDQFSVERPDGSNFTLKIRSTKLEDSAMYFCASSNGANYGYTFGSGTRLTVV.

The chain employs TRBV28 and TRBJ2-7; D remains ambiguous. Germline values: CDR1 MDHEN, CDR2 SYDVKM. The CDR3 sequence is 16 residues long. The V gene lost 4 bases and the J gene lost 3 bases, with 19 bases spanning the gap. CDR3 in DNA: TGTGCCAGCAGTTCGGTAGCTACACAAGCCTTCTACGAGCAGTACTTC. Residues: CASSSVATQAFYEQYF.

The chain employs TRBV14 and TRBJ2-1, with 10 positions matching TRBD2. CDR3 length: 16 amino acids. V was clipped by 2 bases and J by 2 bases; unmatched bases: 3. Germline V gene sequence: CDR1 SGHDN, CDR2 FVKESK. In DNA form, the CDR3 reads TGTGCCAGCAGCCAATTCGGACTAGCGGCCTACAATGAGCAGTTCTTC. Amino acids: CASSQFGLAAYNEQFF.

This clone was picked up one time. The rearrangement joins TRBV9 to TRBJ2-2, with a possible D match to TRBD2 (6 bases). This CDR3 has 14 residues. From germline, CDR1 is SGDLS and CDR2 YYNGEE. V lost 6 bases to trimming and J lost 8 bases, with 17 bases between them. The CDR3 sequence is CASNKYGSPGELFF. DNA for the CDR3: TGTGCCAGCAACAAGTACGGGAGTCCGGGGGAGCTGTTTTTT.

This chain connects TRBV5-1 to TRBJ1-1; no clear D. Germline V CDR1 and CDR2: SGHRS, YFSETQ. V gave up 3 bases and J gave up 8 bases, with 11 bases separating them. The length of the CDR3 is 12 residues. The CDR3 DNA follows: TGCGCCAGCAGCTCGACATTAGACGAAGCTTTCTTT. Translated: CASSSTLDEAFF. Full variable domain (missing parts from reference TRBV5-1 and TRBJ1-1): KAGVTQTPRYLIKTRGQQVTLSCSPISGHRSVSWYQQTPGQGLQFLFEYFSETQRNKGNFPGRFSGRQFSNSRSEMNVSTLELGDSALYLCASSSTLDEAFFGQGTRLTVV.

V usage is TRBV7-8 and J usage is TRBJ2-1; TRBD2 is a possible D gene (5 bases). CDR3 length: 16 residues. V shed 1 base and J shed 3 bases, with 13 bases lying between them. Germline assignment: CDR1 SGHVS and CDR2 FQNEAQ. The CDR3 region has the DNA TGTGCCAGCAGCTTAGTGAGTAGCGCCAACTACAATGAGCAGTTCTTC. Protein sequence: CASSLVSSANYNEQFF.

The chain is built from TRBV18 and TRBJ2-4; D is tentatively TRBD1 or TRBD2 (5 bases each). Trimming took 3 bases from V and 7 from J, leaving 16 bases between them. The CDR3 runs 15 residues. Germline V gene lookup returns CDR1 KGHSH and CDR2 LQKENI. The CDR3 protein is CASSPLGTGGNIQYF. CDR3 DNA: TGTGCCAGCTCACCCCTCGGGACGGGCGGCAACATTCAGTACTTC. The full variable domain, its missing parts supplied by reference TRBV18 and TRBJ2-4, is NAGVMQNPRHLVRRRGQEARLRCSPMKGHSHVYWYRQLPEEGLKFMVYLQKENIIDESGMPKERFSAEFPKEGPSILRIQQVVRGDSAAYFCASSPLGTGGNIQYFGAGTRLSVL.

This clone was counted only a few times. The V gene is TRBV29-1, the J gene TRBJ1-5; perhaps TRBD1 as D (6 bases). V lost 7 bases to trimming and J lost 5 bases, with 15 bases between them. The CDR3 consists of 13 residues. The germline V gene has CDR1 SQVTM and CDR2 ANQGSEA. The CDR3 bases are TGCAGCGCCCGGCCGGGGGCGGATCAGCCCCAGCATTTT. Its translation is CSARPGADQPQHF.

This sequence joins TRBV5-1 and TRBJ2-1; D ambiguous. The germline V gene has CDR1 SGHRS and CDR2 YFSETQ. This CDR3 region has 16 residues. Trimming removed 4 bases from V and 3 bases from J, with 17 bases in between. The CDR3 DNA follows: TGCGCCAGCAGCGGCGGAGTGTTGTCCAACTACAATGAGCAGTTCTTC. It yields the protein CASSGGVLSNYNEQFF.

The V gene is TRBV4-1, the J gene TRBJ1-5, with D possibly TRBD1 on 5 matching bases. V was pared by 4 bases and J by 5 bases, with 15 bases between. From germline, CDR1 is MGHRA and CDR2 YSYEKL. This CDR3 comprises 15 residues. CDR3 protein: CASSLSGTSDQPQHF. The CDR3 DNA reads TGCGCCAGCAGCCTATCCGGGACGTCCGATCAGCCCCAGCATTTT.

This chain connects TRBV11-2 to TRBJ2-2; TRBD1 agrees at 11 bases. The CDR3 runs to 17 residues. From germline, CDR1 is SGHAT and CDR2 FQNNGV. Here the CDR3 DNA reads TGTGCTACAGTCGGGACAGGGGGAAGAGGCAACACCGGGGAGCTGTTTTTT. This encodes CATVGTGGRGNTGELFF.

As to this clone: Other DNA sequences in this specimen translate into the identical CDR3. Here the CDR3 DNA reads TGTGCCAGCAGGGGACTCGCGAACACCGGGGAGCTGTTTTTT. The encoded protein is CASRGLANTGELFF. The V and J genes are TRBV28 and TRBJ2-2, with D tentatively TRBD2 (6 bases). Germline CDR1 and CDR2: MDHEN and SYDVKM. Trimming took off 6 bases at V and 0 bases at J, with 8 bases between the two ends. The CDR3 sequence is 14 residues long.

The V and J genes are TRBV7-8 and TRBJ1-5; 7 bases map to TRBD1. Germline V gene data show CDR1 as SGHVS and CDR2 as FQNEAQ. V lost 1 base, J lost 6 bases, and 6 bases stayed unmatched. The CDR3 totals 15 residues. This chain's CDR3 is CASSLGAGGIQPQHF. The CDR3 DNA sequence: TGTGCCAGCAGCTTAGGGGCAGGGGGGATTCAGCCCCAGCATTTT. Filled out from reference TRBV7-8 and TRBJ1-5, the complete variable domain reads GAGVSQSPRYKVAKRGQDVALRCDPISGHVSLFWYQQALGQGPEFLTYFQNEAQLDKSGLPSDRFFAERPEGSVSTLKIQRTQQEDSAVYLCASSLGAGGIQPQHFGDGTRLSIL.

The chain couples TRBV11-1 to TRBJ2-1; 7 positions match TRBD2. This CDR3 spans 16 amino acids. Germline CDR1 SGHAT, CDR2 FQDESV (reference sequence). V was clipped by 5 bases and J by 3 bases; unmatched bases: 10. This CDR3 reads CASSRNGGGLYNEQFF. The CDR3 DNA is TGTGCCAGCAGCAGGAACGGGGGAGGGCTCTACAATGAGCAGTTCTTC. Based on the CDR3 plus reference TRBV11-1 and TRBJ2-1, the full variable domain is EAEVAQSPRYKITEKSQAVAFWCDPISGHATLYWYRQILGQGPELLVQFQDESVVDDSQLPKDRFSAERLKGVDSTLKIQPAELGDSAMYLCASSRNGGGLYNEQFFGPGTRLTVL.

This chain connects TRBV28 to TRBJ1-5, with TRBD1 as a possible D gene (6 bases). The CDR3 runs 12 residues. Trimming took 8 bases from V and 10 from J, leaving 15 bases between them. Germline loops: CDR1 MDHEN, CDR2 SYDVKM. In DNA, the CDR3 is TGTGCCAGCTCGGAGGGGGTTCTACCCCAGCATTTT. The encoded protein is CASSEGVLPQHF.